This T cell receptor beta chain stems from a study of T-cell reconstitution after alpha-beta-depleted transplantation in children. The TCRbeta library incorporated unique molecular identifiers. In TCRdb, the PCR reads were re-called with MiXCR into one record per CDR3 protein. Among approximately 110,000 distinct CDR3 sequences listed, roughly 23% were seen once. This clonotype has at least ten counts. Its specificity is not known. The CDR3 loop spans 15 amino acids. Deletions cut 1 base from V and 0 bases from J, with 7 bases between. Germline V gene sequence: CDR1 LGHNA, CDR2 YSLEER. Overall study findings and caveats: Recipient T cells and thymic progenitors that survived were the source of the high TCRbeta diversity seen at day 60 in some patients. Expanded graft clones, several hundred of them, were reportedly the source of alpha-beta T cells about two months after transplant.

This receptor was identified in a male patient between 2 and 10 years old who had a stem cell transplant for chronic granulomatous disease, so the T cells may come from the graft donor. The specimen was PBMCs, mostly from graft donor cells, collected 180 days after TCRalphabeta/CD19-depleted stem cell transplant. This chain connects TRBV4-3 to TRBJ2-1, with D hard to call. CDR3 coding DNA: TGCGCCAGCAGCCAAGGGCCAAGCTCCTACAATGAGCAGTTCTTC. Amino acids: CASSQGPSSYNEQFF.